The next 23 T cell receptor beta chains were all read from a single sample in a study of T cell responses to AZD1222 COVID-19 vaccine. Produced via immunoSEQ multiplex PCR; TCRdb's table is partial and in-frame only. The data show 70,000 to 95,000 clones, 85% to 95% seen once. This specimen was peripheral blood, taken 28 days after the second AZD1222 dose. The receptors come from an adult who received the AZD1222 COVID-19 vaccine.

V usage is TRBV28 and J usage is TRBJ2-2; D gene unclear. The CDR3 has 13 amino acids. V was pared by 7 bases and J by 2 bases, with 8 bases between. The germline V gene has CDR1 MDHEN and CDR2 SYDVKM. CDR3 sequence (DNA): TGTGCCAGCACCCTACCAAACACCGGGGAGCTGTTTTTT. Protein sequence: CASTLPNTGELFF.

The chain recombines TRBV28 with TRBJ1-2; no firm D call. V was cut by 2 bases and J by 7 bases, with 11 bases left in between. This CDR3 has 13 residues. In germline, CDR1 is MDHEN, CDR2 SYDVKM. CDR3 bases: TGTGCCAGCAGTTTAAGGGCAGGATTTGGCTACACCTTC. As protein: CASSLRAGFGYTF.

The rearrangement uses TRBV7-9 and TRBJ2-7; D is unclear. V lost 5 bases to trimming and J lost 4 bases, with 15 bases between them. The germline CDR1 and CDR2 sequences are SEHNR and FQNEAQ (reference sequence). The CDR3 has 14 residues. The CDR3: CASSTPGREYEQYF. Written as DNA, the CDR3 is TGTGCCAGCAGCACTCCGGGCCGAGAGTACGAGCAGTACTTC.

The rearrangement joins TRBV30 to TRBJ2-2; D remains ambiguous. Between the trimmed V and J ends, which lost 3 bases and 3 bases, there was a span of 14 bases. The CDR3 is 15 amino acids. Per the germline V gene, CDR1 is GTSNPN and CDR2 is SVGIG (reference sequence). Written as DNA, the CDR3 is TGTGCCTGGAGACCCGCCGGACCGCACACCGGGGAGCTGTTTTTT. This encodes CAWRPAGPHTGELFF.

This clone was detected once. The rearrangement links TRBV6-5 to TRBJ2-1; 12 bases agree with TRBD2. Germline lookup yields CDR1 MNHEY and CDR2 SVGAGI. V was pared by 4 bases and J by 7 bases, with 2 bases of the junction left unmatched. The CDR3 totals 14 residues. CDR3 residues: CASSSGLAGNEQFF. Here the CDR3 DNA reads TGTGCCAGCAGTTCCGGACTAGCGGGGAATGAGCAGTTCTTC.

The chain joins TRBV27 to TRBJ2-1, with 7 bases fitting TRBD2. Germline values: CDR1 MNHEY, CDR2 SMNVEV (reference sequence). The CDR3 totals 14 residues. The J segment lost 7 bases and the V segment lost 5 bases, leaving 8 bases of the junction unmatched. The CDR3 nucleotides are TGTGCCAGCAGTGACAGCATGGGGGGGAATGAGCAGTTCTTC. Protein product: CASSDSMGGNEQFF.

This clone was counted once. This chain links TRBV7-2 with TRBJ1-4; no clear D gene. This CDR3 is 13 amino acids long. Germline V lookup: CDR1 SGHTA, CDR2 FQGNSA. Between the trimmed V and J ends, which lost 5 bases and 4 bases, there was a span of 8 bases. The DNA for the CDR3 is TGTGCCAGCAGCCTAGGGATTAATGAAAAACTGTTTTTT. It specifies CASSLGINEKLFF.

The chain uses TRBV6-5 and TRBJ1-3; the match to TRBD1 covers 11 bases. Germline loops: CDR1 MNHEY, CDR2 SVGAGI. CDR3 length: 15 amino acids. V gave up 7 bases and J gave up 4 bases; unmatched junction bases: 6. The CDR3 sequence: CASTPGQGGGNTIYF. In DNA, the CDR3 is TGTGCCAGCACTCCGGGACAGGGGGGAGGAAACACCATATATTTT.

The V and J genes are TRBV4-1 and TRBJ2-1; D perhaps matches TRBD2 (6 bases). Trimming removed 2 bases from V and 6 bases from J, with 20 bases in between. This CDR3 is 17 amino acids long. Germline lookup yields CDR1 MGHRA and CDR2 YSYEKL. This chain's CDR3 is CASSQPGAGTTSNEQFF. In nucleotides, the CDR3 is TGCGCCAGCAGCCAACCGGGAGCGGGTACTACAAGCAATGAGCAGTTCTTC.

The chain employs TRBV5-5 and TRBJ1-5; 7 nucleotides agree with TRBD1. V was pared by 1 base and J by 1 base, with 5 bases of the junction left unmatched. The germline gives CDR1 SGHKS, CDR2 YYEKEE (reference sequence). This CDR3 contains 16 residues. The chain's CDR3 is CASSLSAGQSNQPQHF. DNA for the CDR3: TGTGCCAGCAGCTTGTCTGCGGGACAGAGCAATCAGCCCCAGCATTTT.

V is TRBV7-9 and J is TRBJ1-2; TRBD1 agrees at 7 bases. CDR1 and CDR2 from the germline V gene are SEHNR and FQNEAQ (reference sequence). V was pared by 5 bases and J by 1 base, with 1 base of the junction left unmatched. This CDR3 spans 13 amino acids. The CDR3 nucleotides read TGTGCCAGCAGCGACAGGGTTAACTATGGCTACACCTTC. This translates into CASSDRVNYGYTF.

The gene calls are TRBV28 and TRBJ1-2; D is perhaps TRBD1 (5 bases). Deletions cut 6 bases from V and 2 bases from J, with 13 bases between. From germline, CDR1 is MDHEN and CDR2 SYDVKM. This CDR3 comprises 14 residues. CDR3 DNA sequence: TGTGCCAGCAGCGTCCAGGGAGGAAACTATGGCTACACCTTC. Translating gives CASSVQGGNYGYTF.

The rearrangement uses TRBV6-5 and TRBJ2-7; 7 positions agree with TRBD2. V lost 10 bases and J lost 7; bases outside the gene matches: 10. The germline V gene encodes CDR1 MNHEY and CDR2 SVGAGI. This CDR3 region has 12 residues. CDR3: CATGLVSGEQYF. The CDR3 nucleotides read TGTGCCACCGGACTAGTAAGTGGGGAGCAGTACTTC.

CDR3 in DNA: TGCGCCAGCAGCGAACAGGGGGCTCGAGAGACCCAGTACTTC. Protein sequence: CASSEQGARETQYF. The chain is built from TRBV5-1 and TRBJ2-5; 9 bases fit TRBD1. The CDR3 is 14 amino acids. The V gene end was trimmed by 4 bases and the J gene end by 4 bases; junction bases not matched to a gene: 5. The germline gives CDR1 SGHRS, CDR2 YFSETQ.

The genes are TRBV7-2 and TRBJ2-5, with D possibly matching TRBD2 (5 bases). The CDR3 runs to 17 residues. Trimming pared 4 bases from V and 4 bases from J, leaving 22 bases between. Germline V CDR1 and CDR2: SGHTA, FQGNSA. As DNA, the CDR3 is TGTGCCAGCAGCTCGTGGAGTATCAGGATGGGAGCAGAGACCCAGTACTTC. It codes for CASSSWSIRMGAETQYF.

V usage is TRBV6-6 and J usage is TRBJ2-7, with D possibly TRBD2 on 6 matching bases. The CDR3 has 15 amino acids. CDR1 is MNHNY, CDR2 SVGAGI, per germline (reference sequence). Trimming stripped 5 bases from V and 2 bases from J, with 16 bases between. The CDR3 loop reads CASSLRLGSTYEQYF. The CDR3 bases are TGTGCCAGCAGTCTCAGACTAGGGAGCACCTACGAGCAGTACTTC.

This chain joins TRBV2 and TRBJ2-7; 14 nucleotides agree with TRBD2. V was pared by 8 bases and J by 6 bases, with 0 bases of the junction left unmatched. Germline V gives CDR1 SNHLY, CDR2 FYNNEI. CDR3 length: 12 residues. CDR3 nucleotides: TGTGCCAGCGGGACTAGCGGGAGCGAGCAGTACTTC. It is translated as CASGTSGSEQYF.

The chain couples TRBV14 to TRBJ2-7; 7 positions match TRBD2. The CDR3 has 16 amino acids. The germline V gene encodes CDR1 SGHDN and CDR2 FVKESK. The V gene end was trimmed by 0 bases and the J gene end by 4 bases; junction bases not matched to a gene: 9. The CDR3 here is CASSQERGGSKYEQYF. CDR3 nucleotide sequence: TGTGCCAGCAGCCAAGAAAGGGGCGGGAGTAAATACGAGCAGTACTTC.

V and J are TRBV6-2 or TRBV6-3 and TRBJ1-1; TRBD1 aligns across 7 bases. Germline V gene data show CDR1 as MNHEY and CDR2 as SVGEGT. The junction had 7 bases not matched to a gene; V was cut back by 6 bases and J by 3 bases. CDR3 size: 14 residues. CDR3 protein: CASSQQGKDTEAFF. DNA of the CDR3: TGTGCCAGCAGCCAACAGGGGAAAGACACTGAAGCTTTCTTT.

The rearrangement links TRBV4-1 to TRBJ2-6; 7 nucleotides agree with TRBD1. CDR3 length equals 16 residues. J gave up 2 bases and V 3 bases, and 4 bases lay outside the gene matches. CDR1 is MGHRA, CDR2 YSYEKL, per germline. In DNA, the CDR3 is TGCGCCAGCAGCCAGGACGACAGGGCTGGGGCCAACGTCCTGACTTTC. Translated, it gives CASSQDDRAGANVLTF.

The chain uses TRBV28 and TRBJ1-1, with D unclear. Trimming removed 5 bases at V and 8 bases at J, with 12 bases between. The CDR3 consists of 12 residues. Germline CDR1 is MDHEN and CDR2 is SYDVKM. For the CDR3, the DNA is TGTGCCAGCAGTCTCCCGGTTGGCGAAGCTTTCTTT. Protein sequence: CASSLPVGEAFF.

The V gene is TRBV2, the J gene TRBJ2-1; D unresolved. This CDR3 is 11 amino acids long. Trimming shortened V by 4 bases and J by 9 bases, and 7 bases separated the two germline ends. Germline lookup yields CDR1 SNHLY and CDR2 FYNNEI. CDR3 sequence: CASSVSVEQFF. For the CDR3, the DNA is TGTGCCAGCAGTGTATCGGTTGAGCAGTTCTTC.

The chain links TRBV5-6 to TRBJ2-7; D may correspond to TRBD1 or TRBD2 (5 bases each). Germline CDR1 is SGHDT and CDR2 is YYEEEE. Between the trimmed V and J ends, which lost 0 bases and 4 bases, there was a span of 11 bases. The CDR3 has 14 amino acids. Written as DNA, the CDR3 is TGTGCCAGCAGCTTGGCAGGGAGCTGGTACGAGCAGTACTTC. Protein product: CASSLAGSWYEQYF.